This TCR beta chain was sequenced in a study of blood T cell repertoires in COVID-19. Study-wide background: COVID-19 samples, acute and convalescent, were from the United States, Italy and Spain.

This CDR3 is built from 15 residues. With 2 bases removed from V and 0 bases from J, the gap between germline ends came to 8 bases. In germline, CDR1 is MNHEY, CDR2 SVGAGI. Methods used by the authors: It was from reference gene primer amplification that nucleated cell counts were estimated. Clones were read by immunoSEQ multiplex PCR, and TCRdb kept only the in-frame ones, dropping some. From that table come the V and J calls and clone size; the DNA was used to work out D and trimming. The table includes more than 200,000 clones, roughly 87% detected once. This chain joins TRBV6-5 and TRBJ1-3; no firm D call. Material: PBMCs or T cells enriched from blood (not recorded which). The receptor's source is a man aged 25-45 years in a cohort exposed to, infected with or recovered from COVID-19 (not recorded which). DNA of the CDR3: TGTGCCAGCAGTTACGAGGCCACCTCTGGAAACACCATATATTTT. Its translation: CASSYEATSGNTIYF.